This TCR beta chain was sequenced during a study of blood T cell repertoires in COVID-19. Study as a whole: COVID-19 samples from acute and convalescent phases originated in the United States, Italy and Spain. Sample material is recorded as cDNA or gDNA derived from T cells, B-cell-depleted T cells, or PBMCs.

Original data processing: Reference gene primer amplification yielded estimated nucleated cell counts. The data were produced by immunoSEQ multiplex PCR, yet TCRdb's version contains in-frame clones alone and is incomplete. V and J calls and clone size follow that table, whereas D and trimming were derived from the DNA. The sample carries about 94,000 clones, roughly 84% recorded once. What was sequenced was peripheral blood. The sequence was collected from a man in his sixties with acute or convalescent COVID-19.

CDR3 loop: CASSPRAGKEGIGEKLFF. The DNA of the CDR3 is TGTGCCAGCAGCCCTCGGGCAGGGAAGGAAGGGATCGGTGAAAAACTGTTTTTT. This chain connects TRBV28 to TRBJ1-4, with a possible D match to TRBD1 (5 bases). The CDR3 loop spans 18 amino acids. Germline V gene sequence: CDR1 MDHEN, CDR2 SYDVKM. V was trimmed by 6 bases and J by 7 bases, leaving 27 bases between them.